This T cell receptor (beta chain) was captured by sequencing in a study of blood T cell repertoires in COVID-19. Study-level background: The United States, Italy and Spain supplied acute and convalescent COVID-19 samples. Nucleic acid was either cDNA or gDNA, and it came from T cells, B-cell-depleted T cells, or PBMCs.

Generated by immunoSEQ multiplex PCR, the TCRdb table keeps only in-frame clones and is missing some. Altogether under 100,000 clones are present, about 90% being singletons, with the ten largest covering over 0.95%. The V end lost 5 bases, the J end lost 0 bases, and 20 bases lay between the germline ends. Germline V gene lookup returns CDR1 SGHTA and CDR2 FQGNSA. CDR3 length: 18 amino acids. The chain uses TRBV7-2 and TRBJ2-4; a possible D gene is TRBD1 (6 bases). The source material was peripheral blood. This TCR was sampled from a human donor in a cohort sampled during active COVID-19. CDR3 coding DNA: TGTGCCAGCAGCCCTCAGGATGGACAGAGACTAGCCAAAAACATTCAGTACTTC. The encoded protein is CASSPQDGQRLAKNIQYF.